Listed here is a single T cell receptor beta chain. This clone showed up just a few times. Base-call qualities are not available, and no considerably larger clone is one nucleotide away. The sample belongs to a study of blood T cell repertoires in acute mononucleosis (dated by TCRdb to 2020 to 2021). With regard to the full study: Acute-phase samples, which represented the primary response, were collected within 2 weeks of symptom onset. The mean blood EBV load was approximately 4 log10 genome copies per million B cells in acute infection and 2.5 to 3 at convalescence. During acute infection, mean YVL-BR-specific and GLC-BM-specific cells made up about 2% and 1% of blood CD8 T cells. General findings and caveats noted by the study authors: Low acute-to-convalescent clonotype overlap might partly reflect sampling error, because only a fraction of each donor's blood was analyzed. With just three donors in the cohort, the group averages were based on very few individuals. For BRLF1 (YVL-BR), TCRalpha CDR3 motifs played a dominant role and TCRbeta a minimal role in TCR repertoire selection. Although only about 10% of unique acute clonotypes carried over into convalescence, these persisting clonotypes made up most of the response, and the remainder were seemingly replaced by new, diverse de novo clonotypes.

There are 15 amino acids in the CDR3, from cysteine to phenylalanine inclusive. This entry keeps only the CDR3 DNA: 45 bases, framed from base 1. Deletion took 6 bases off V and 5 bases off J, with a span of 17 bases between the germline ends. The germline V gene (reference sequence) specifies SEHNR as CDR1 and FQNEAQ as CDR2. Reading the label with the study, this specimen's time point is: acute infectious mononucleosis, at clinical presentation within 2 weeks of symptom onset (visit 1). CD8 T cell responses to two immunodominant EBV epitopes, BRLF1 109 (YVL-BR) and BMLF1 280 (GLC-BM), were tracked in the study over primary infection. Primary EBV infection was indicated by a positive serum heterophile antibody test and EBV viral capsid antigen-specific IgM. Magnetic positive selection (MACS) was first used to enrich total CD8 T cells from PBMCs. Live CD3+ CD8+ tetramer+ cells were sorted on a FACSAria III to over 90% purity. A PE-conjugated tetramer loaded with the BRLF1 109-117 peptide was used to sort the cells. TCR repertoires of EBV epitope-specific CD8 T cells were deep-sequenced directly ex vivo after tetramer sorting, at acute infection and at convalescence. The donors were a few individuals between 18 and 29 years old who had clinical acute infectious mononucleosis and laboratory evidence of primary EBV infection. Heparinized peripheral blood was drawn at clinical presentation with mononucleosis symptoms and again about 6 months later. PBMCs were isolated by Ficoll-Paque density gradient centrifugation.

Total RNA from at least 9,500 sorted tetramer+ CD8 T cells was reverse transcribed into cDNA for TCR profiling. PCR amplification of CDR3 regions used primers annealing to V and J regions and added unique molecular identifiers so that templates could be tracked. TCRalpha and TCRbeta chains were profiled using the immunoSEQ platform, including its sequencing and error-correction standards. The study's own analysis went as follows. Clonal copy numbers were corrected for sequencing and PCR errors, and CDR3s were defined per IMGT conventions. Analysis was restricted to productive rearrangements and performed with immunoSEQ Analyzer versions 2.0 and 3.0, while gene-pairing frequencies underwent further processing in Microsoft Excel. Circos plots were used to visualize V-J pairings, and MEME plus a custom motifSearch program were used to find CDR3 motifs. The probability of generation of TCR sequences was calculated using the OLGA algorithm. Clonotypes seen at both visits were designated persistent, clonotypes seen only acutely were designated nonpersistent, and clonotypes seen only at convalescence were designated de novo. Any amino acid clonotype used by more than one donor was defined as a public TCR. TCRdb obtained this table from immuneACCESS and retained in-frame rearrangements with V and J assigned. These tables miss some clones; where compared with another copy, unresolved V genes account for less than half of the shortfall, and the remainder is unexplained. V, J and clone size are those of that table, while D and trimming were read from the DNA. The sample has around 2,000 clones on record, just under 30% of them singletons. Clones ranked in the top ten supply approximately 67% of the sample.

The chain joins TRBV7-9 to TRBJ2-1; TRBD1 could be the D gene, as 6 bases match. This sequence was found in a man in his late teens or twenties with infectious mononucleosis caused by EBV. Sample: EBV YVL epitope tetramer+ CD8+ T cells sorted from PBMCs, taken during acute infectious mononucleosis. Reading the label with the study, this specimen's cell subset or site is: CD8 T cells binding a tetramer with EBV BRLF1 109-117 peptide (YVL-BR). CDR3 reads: CASSDFRQVDNEQFF. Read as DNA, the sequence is TGTGCCAGCAGTGATTTCCGACAGGTGGACAATGAGCAGTTCTTC. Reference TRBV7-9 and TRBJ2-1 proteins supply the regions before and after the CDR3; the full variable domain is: DTGVSQNPRHKITKRGQNVTFRCDPISEHNRLYWYRQTLGQGPEFLTYFQNEAQLEKSRLLSDRFSAERPKGSFSTLEIQRTEQGDSAMYLCASSDFRQVDNEQFFGPGTRLTVL.